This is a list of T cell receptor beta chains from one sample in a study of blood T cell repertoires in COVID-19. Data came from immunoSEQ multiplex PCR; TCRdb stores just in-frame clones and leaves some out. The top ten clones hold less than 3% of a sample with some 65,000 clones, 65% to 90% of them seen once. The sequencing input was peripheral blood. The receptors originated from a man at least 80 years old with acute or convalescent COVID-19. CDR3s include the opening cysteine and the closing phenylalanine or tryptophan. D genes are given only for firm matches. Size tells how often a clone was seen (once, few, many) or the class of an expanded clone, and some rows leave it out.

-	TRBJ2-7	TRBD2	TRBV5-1	CASSSGTSGYEQYF	TGCGCCAGCAGCAGCGGGACTAGCGGGTACGAGCAGTACTTC
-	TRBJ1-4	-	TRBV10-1	CASLSVGDLTNEKLFF	TGCGCCAGCCTTTCGGTCGGAGACTTAACTAATGAAAAACTGTTTTTT
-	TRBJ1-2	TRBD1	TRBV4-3	CASSQEQGYGYTF	TGCGCCAGCAGCCAAGAACAGGGGTATGGCTACACCTTC
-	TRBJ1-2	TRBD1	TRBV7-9	CASSATGGAWDGYTF	TGTGCCAGCAGCGCCACAGGGGGCGCTTGGGATGGCTACACCTTC
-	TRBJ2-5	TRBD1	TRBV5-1	CASSWDRETQYF	TGCGCCAGCAGCTGGGACAGAGAGACCCAGTACTTC
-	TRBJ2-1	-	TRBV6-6	CASSRQGSYNEQFF	TGTGCCAGCAGTCGCCAGGGCTCCTACAATGAGCAGTTCTTC
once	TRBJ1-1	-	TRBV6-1	CASSESRLEAFF	TGTGCCAGCAGTGAATCGAGGTTAGAAGCTTTCTTT
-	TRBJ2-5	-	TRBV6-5	CASSYTDRQTQYF	TGTGCCAGCAGTTACACCGACAGACAGACCCAGTACTTC
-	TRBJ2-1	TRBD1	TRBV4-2	CASSQEAPGGYNEQFF	TGTGCCAGCAGCCAAGAAGCGCCAGGGGGATACAATGAGCAGTTCTTC
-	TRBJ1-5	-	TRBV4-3	CASSQDNRDNQPQHF	TGCGCCAGCAGCCAAGATAACAGGGACAATCAGCCCCAGCATTTT
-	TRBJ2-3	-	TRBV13	CASSRVSRGTRDTQYF	TGTGCCAGCAGCCGGGTAAGCCGCGGGACGAGAGATACGCAGTATTTT
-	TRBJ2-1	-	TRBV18	CASSSKAVVEQFF	TGTGCCAGCTCATCTAAGGCGGTTGTTGAGCAGTTCTTC
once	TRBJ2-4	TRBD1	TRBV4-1	CASSEGQGTKNIQYF	TGCGCCAGCAGCGAGGGACAGGGGACCAAAAACATTCAGTACTTC
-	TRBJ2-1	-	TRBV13	CASSLGVLPEQFF	TGTGCCAGCAGCTTAGGGGTCCTACCAGAGCAGTTCTTC
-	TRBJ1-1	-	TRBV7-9	CASSLARSGTEAFF	TGTGCCAGCAGCTTAGCGAGATCAGGGACTGAAGCTTTCTTT
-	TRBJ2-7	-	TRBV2	CASSLTDSLTYEQYF	TGTGCCAGCAGTTTAACTGACAGCCTAACCTACGAGCAGTACTTC
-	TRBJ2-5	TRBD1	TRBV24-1	CATSVKQGATSETQYF	TGTGCCACCAGTGTTAAACAGGGGGCGACTTCCGAGACCCAGTACTTC
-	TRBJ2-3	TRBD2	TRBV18	CASSRRTSGGDTQYF	TGTGCCAGCTCACGACGGACTAGCGGGGGAGATACGCAGTATTTT
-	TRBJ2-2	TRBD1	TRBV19	CASSPRDRDLTGELFF	TGTGCCAGTAGTCCTCGGGACAGGGACCTCACCGGGGAGCTGTTTTTT
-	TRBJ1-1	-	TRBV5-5	CASSLTARAEAFF	TGTGCCAGCAGCTTGACTGCGAGGGCTGAAGCTTTCTTT
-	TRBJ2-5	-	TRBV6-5	CASSYGGSGGETQYF	TGTGCCAGCAGTTACGGGGGCTCCGGCGGAGAGACCCAGTACTTC
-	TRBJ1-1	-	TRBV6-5	CASSSGRDTEAFF	TGTGCCAGCAGCTCGGGGAGGGACACTGAAGCTTTCTTT
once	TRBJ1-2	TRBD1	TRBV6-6	CASSYRDSYGYTF	TGTGCCAGCAGTTACCGGGACAGCTATGGCTACACCTTC
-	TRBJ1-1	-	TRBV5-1	CASSLTGPYTEAFF	TGCGCCAGCAGCTTGACGGGTCCTTACACTGAAGCTTTCTTT
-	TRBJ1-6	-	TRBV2	CASRTDLTDPSPLHF	TGTGCCAGCAGGACGGACTTAACCGATCCTTCACCCCTCCACTTT
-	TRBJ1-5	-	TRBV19	CASKVAGAFRNQPQHF	TGTGCCAGTAAGGTTGCAGGGGCTTTTCGCAATCAGCCCCAGCATTTT
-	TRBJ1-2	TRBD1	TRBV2	CARNDREHYGYTF	TGTGCCAGAAACGACAGGGAACACTATGGCTACACCTTC
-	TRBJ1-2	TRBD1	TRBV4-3	CASSQGLQGSNYGYTF	TGCGCCAGCAGCCAAGGGTTACAGGGGAGTAACTATGGCTACACCTTC
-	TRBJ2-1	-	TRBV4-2	CASSQILGNEQFF	TGTGCCAGCAGCCAGATACTCGGCAATGAGCAGTTCTTC
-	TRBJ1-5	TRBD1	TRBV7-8	CASSPNDRENQPQHF	TGTGCCAGCAGCCCTAACGACAGGGAAAATCAGCCCCAGCATTTT
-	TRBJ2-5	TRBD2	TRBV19	CASSIIAGEETQYF	TGTGCCAGTAGTATCATAGCGGGAGAGGAGACCCAGTACTTC
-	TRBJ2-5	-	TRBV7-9	CASSSRGSGYQETQYF	TGTGCCAGCAGCTCGCGGGGCAGCGGGTACCAAGAGACCCAGTACTTC
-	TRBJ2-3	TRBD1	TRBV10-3	CAAKPTMGTVTDTQYF	TGTGCCGCGAAGCCGACGATGGGGACAGTCACAGATACGCAGTATTTT
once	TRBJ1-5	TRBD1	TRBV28	CASRPGTANQPQHF	TGTGCCAGCAGACCCGGGACAGCCAATCAGCCCCAGCATTTT
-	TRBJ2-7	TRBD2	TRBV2	CASNSPGTSVTYEQYF	TGTGCCAGCAACTCCCCCGGGACTAGCGTCACCTACGAGCAGTACTTC
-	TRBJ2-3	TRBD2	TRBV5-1	CASSLSWFERESDTQYF	TGCGCCAGCAGCTTGTCCTGGTTTGAGCGGGAGTCAGATACGCAGTATTTT
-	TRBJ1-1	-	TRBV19	CASSIGGGSNTEAFF	TGTGCCAGTAGTATAGGGGGGGGATCGAACACTGAAGCTTTCTTT
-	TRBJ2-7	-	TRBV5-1	CASSPTGYEQYF	TGCGCCAGCAGCCCGACGGGCTACGAGCAGTACTTC
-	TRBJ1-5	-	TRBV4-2	CASSPSSRSNQPQHF	TGTGCCAGCAGCCCCTCTTCCAGGAGCAATCAGCCCCAGCATTTT
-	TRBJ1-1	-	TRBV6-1	CASSEVAEAFF	TGTGCCAGCAGTGAAGTAGCTGAAGCTTTCTTT
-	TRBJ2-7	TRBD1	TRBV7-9	CASSLAGDRAYEQYF	TGTGCCAGCAGCTTAGCGGGGGACAGGGCCTACGAGCAGTACTTC
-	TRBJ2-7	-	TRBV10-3	CAISERTSLSYEQYF	TGTGCCATCAGTGAGCGAACTAGTCTCTCCTACGAGCAGTACTTC
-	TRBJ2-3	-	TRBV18	CASSSQRGFTDTQYF	TGTGCCAGCTCATCACAAAGGGGATTCACAGATACGCAGTATTTT
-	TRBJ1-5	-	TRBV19	CASAIGGSSQPQHF	TGTGCCAGTGCCATCGGGGGATCGAGTCAGCCCCAGCATTTT
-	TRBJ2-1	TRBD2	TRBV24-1	CATSDLAGGGSEQFF	TGTGCCACCAGTGATTTGGCGGGAGGGGGTAGTGAGCAGTTCTTC
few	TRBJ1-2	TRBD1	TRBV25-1	CASSASGTGSFGYTF	TGTGCCAGCAGTGCCTCCGGGACAGGGTCCTTTGGCTACACCTTC
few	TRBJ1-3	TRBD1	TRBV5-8	CASSLLMTGGRSGNTIYF	TGTGCCAGCAGCCTTCTAATGACAGGGGGAAGGTCAGGAAACACCATATATTTT
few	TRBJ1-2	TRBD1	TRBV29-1	CSAHTGGGSYGYTF	TGCAGCGCCCACACAGGGGGCGGTAGCTATGGCTACACCTTC
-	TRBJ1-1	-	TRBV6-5	CASSPEGTEAFF	TGTGCCAGCAGTCCTGAGGGCACTGAAGCTTTCTTT